This T cell receptor beta chain was sequenced in a study of cytomegalovirus exposure and HLA in healthy donors listed by TCRdb under 2017. About the study as a whole: An earlier analysis of roughly 500 of the donors reported 250 to 300 Gb of sequence data and roughly 110 million unique TCR beta sequences from about 179 million T cells. About 300 gigabases of sequencing data and around 80 million unique TCR sequences made up an early release that covered 640 HLA-typed donors. The study aimed to test whether cataloging public T cell receptors could reveal signatures of past pathogen exposure. An earlier analysis of approximately 640 of the donors applied high-throughput TCR beta sequencing to assess whether each TCR beta V gene segment acted as functional or pseudogenic. To study patterns of TCR occurrence, a later analysis re-analyzed previously published TCR beta repertoires from 550 to 800 donors and added high-resolution HLA genotyping. The number of typed donors differed by locus: about 629-630 for A, B, C, DRB1 and DQB1; 500 to 550 for DQA1; approximately 600 for DPA1; and 400 to 480 for DPB1. The study profiled the T cell repertoires of 666 subjects by immunosequencing and related them to cytomegalovirus serostatus. A later genetic analysis took genome-wide SNP genotypes for about 65% of the roughly 670 donors and used that subset as a discovery cohort. The genetic ancestry cluster associated with self-reported Caucasian donors included roughly four fifths of the roughly 400 genotyped donors. High-throughput TCR immunosequencing, statistical association of individual TCRs with disease status, and machine learning were combined to predict cytomegalovirus infection status. Donor age, sex, ethnicity and CMV serostatus were collected together with the repertoire data. Across under 500 genotyped donors of the cohort, an average of roughly 200,000 unique TCR beta nucleotide sequences per donor were sequenced, and about a sixth of those sequences were non-productive. Several DR-DQ haplotypes were handled as single units for association and clustering because linkage in the cohort was strong. Rather than drawing on any new phenotypic data, the later analysis identified candidate immune exposures from TCR beta sequences and the way those sequences occurred across donors. Class I and class II HLA loci were covered by the typing at four-digit resolution. Besides the first cohort of about 730 subjects, a separate validation cohort made up of some 110 different subjects was used. All discovery cohort repertoires had been generated on a single sequencing platform.

The protocol used for the library was the immunoSEQ multiplex PCR assay. The multiplex PCR relied on a mix of 60 forward primers for TCR Vbeta segments and 13 reverse primers for TCR Jbeta segments. The CDR3 region of rearranged TCR beta genes was amplified from genomic DNA with a multiplex PCR assay. On the Illumina HiSeq System, the amplified TCR beta libraries were sequenced as 87-base-pair reads. Concerning the study's data processing: Across the 700 or so repertoires, a later analysis counted 80 million or so unique TCR beta chains, approximately 10 million of which were shared by at least two donors. To remove PCR and sequencing errors, raw reads were error-corrected and collapsed into unique sequences using a nearest-neighbor algorithm that merged closely related sequences. Alignment of CDR3 sequences to IMGT reference sequences was used to assign V, D and J gene segments. For a sequence to be retained, at least a six-nucleotide match to both a V gene segment and a J gene segment was required. A rearrangement was called productive if the CDR3 had no stop codons and remained in frame with V and J, and every other rearrangement was called non-productive. CDR3 was defined according to IMGT convention as the region running from the second conserved V-encoded cysteine to the conserved J-encoded phenylalanine. The earlier analysis of some 540 of the donors excluded any sequence lacking an unambiguous match to a single V gene segment. In an earlier analysis of approximately 550 of the donors, V segments were called functional above 56.7% productive rearrangements and were called segregating when the between-donor standard deviation exceeded 5%. A statistical classification framework was developed to diagnose cytomegalovirus status using the catalog of TCR beta chain sequences. V and J gene assignment, in a later analysis, came from comparing TCR nucleotide sequences with IMGT/GENE-DB human TR gene sequences. The TCRdist pipeline was used in a later analysis to assign CDR3 sequences and most-parsimonious VDJ recombination scenarios. In a later analysis, each TCR beta chain was defined by its CDR3 amino acid sequence together with its V-gene family, and reads without a unique V-gene family were excluded. In a later analysis, 450 to 600 highly shared, low-generation-probability nucleotide sequences were removed to address suspected cross-contamination and a sequencing artifact. A later analysis calculated a clonal expansion index for each public chain from normalized within-repertoire ranks of inferred template counts. In a later analysis, generation probabilities were computed with a VDJ recombination model fitted to out-of-frame rearrangements, and the resulting probabilities were checked against IGoR. In a later analysis, TCR-TCR, TCR-HLA and TCR-CMV co-occurrence was scored with hypergeometric tests, and a repertoire-size bias correction was applied to TCR pairs. A later analysis estimated false discovery rates by permuting HLA or CMV assignments 20 times. In a later analysis, co-occurring TCRs were grouped using DBSCAN, with TCRdist sequence similarity added in when clustering inside HLA-allele-positive subsets. For co-occurrence clustering, repertoires with fewer than 30,000 or more than 120,000 public chains were excluded, along with five repertoires with anomalous nucleotide sharing. TCRdb provides this immuneACCESS table in a form limited to in-frame rearrangements. Some clones are lacking; in checked studies, under half of them reflect an unresolved V gene, and why the rest are absent is not known. Clone size and the V and J calls come from that table; the DNA yielded D and trimming. Present in this sample are some 150,000 clones, 60% to 80% of which were seen just once. The leading ten clones occupy 1.2% to 1.5% of the sample.

Summary of the overall study and its limitations: It was suggested by the authors that the approach could potentially be generalized to other disease states and immunological phenotypes. A group of highly shared sequence variants was considered likely to be a technical artifact of the sequencing pipeline. Because the 87-base-pair reads could not distinguish some IMGT-functional V segments, including TRBV6-2 and TRBV6-3, those segments were excluded. In a later analysis, several top co-occurrence clusters were reported to appear linked to parvovirus B19, influenza, CMV and Epstein-Barr virus. Compared with equally common non-associated chains, HLA-associated TCR beta chains in a later analysis were more clonally expanded and had lower generation probabilities. The study listed over 150 TCR beta chains as associated with cytomegalovirus. In an earlier analysis of some 540 of the donors, most TCR beta V segments appeared in productive rearrangements about 87% or about 30% of the time, broadly matching IMGT annotations. Linkage disequilibrium might explain the correlated functional status among segregating V segments, but an unknown experimental factor could not be excluded. For the cohort, immune exposure information was limited to CMV serostatus. This cohort had only TCR beta chains sequenced, and the lack of alpha or paired-chain data limited which features could be detected. Across donors, most TCR sequences were observed very rarely, whereas some public TCRs were present in many individuals. Cytomegalovirus status was reported to be diagnosed by the classifier with high specificity and sensitivity in both the original and validation cohorts. In vitro tests confirmed that a few of the cytomegalovirus-associated TCR beta chains recognize cytomegalovirus antigens. A later analysis found that most CMV-associated TCR beta chains appeared HLA-restricted, with HLA associations seemingly driven largely by CMV exposure. Specific HLA alleles were associated with 15,000 to 20,000 TCR beta sequences at a false discovery rate of 0.05 in a later analysis. According to a later genetic analysis, donors in an Asian-associated ancestry cluster had fewer N-insertions in productive TCRs than the roughly 670-donor mean. Presence/absence analyses assumed roughly uniform sequencing depth across donors, an assumption that may not hold. Because HLA typing was missing for some donors at each locus, association tests included only the typed subset. A further reported finding was that TCR beta sequences accurately predicted the HLA-A and HLA-B alleles for most subjects in the first cohort. The earlier analysis of almost 600 of the donors excluded roughly 17 rarely observed V segments, including chromosome 9 orphons, because counts were too low. Strong co-occurrence of HLA alleles, especially DR and DQ, made assigning TCR associations to individual alleles difficult. In a later analysis, TCR association rates were found to vary across HLA loci, with the most associated TCRs seen for DRB1 alleles and the fewest for HLA-C alleles. In a later genetic analysis, a missense DCLRE1C variant was associated with V-gene and J-gene trimming of TCR beta chains, and the association was replicated in an independent cohort.

V is cut by 2 bases and J by 1 base, and the space between the germline ends is 8 bases. Taken from cysteine to phenylalanine, the CDR3 has 14 residues. The only DNA kept is the CDR3, 42 bases in frame from the first base. Looking up the germline V gene yields CDR1 SGHTA and CDR2 FQGNSA. In total, roughly 710 healthy bone marrow donors made up the cohort. All cohort members were sampled while nominally healthy, although unrecorded immune exposures were likely present. The donor was CMV seronegative and belonged to the group of 380 or so seronegative cohort members. A peripheral blood sample was collected from each donor, and TCR beta sequencing was performed on peripheral blood mononuclear cells. The Qiagen DNeasy Blood Extraction Kit was used to extract genomic DNA from the blood cell samples. Notes on this clone: Its binding antigen is unknown. One base away there is no much larger clone; base qualities are not given.

Rearrangement joined TRBV7-2 to TRBJ1-2, with the D gene not confidently named. This sequence was found in a man between 60 and 75 years old in good health and CMV-seronegative. The sequencing sample was made of PBMCs. The DNA sequence is TGTGCCAGCAGCTTAAGACTGGATAACTATGGCTACACCTTC. Protein translation: CASSLRLDNYGYTF.